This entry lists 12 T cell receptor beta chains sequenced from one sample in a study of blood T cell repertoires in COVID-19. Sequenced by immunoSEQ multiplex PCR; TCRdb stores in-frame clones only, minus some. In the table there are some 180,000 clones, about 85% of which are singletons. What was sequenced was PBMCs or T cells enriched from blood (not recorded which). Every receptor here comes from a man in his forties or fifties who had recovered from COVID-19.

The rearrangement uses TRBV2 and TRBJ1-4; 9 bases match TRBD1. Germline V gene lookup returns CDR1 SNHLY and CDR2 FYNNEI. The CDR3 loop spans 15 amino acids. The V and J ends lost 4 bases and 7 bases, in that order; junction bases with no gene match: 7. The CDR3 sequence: CASSVQGAEGEKLFF. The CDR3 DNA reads TGTGCCAGCAGTGTACAGGGGGCAGAGGGTGAAAAACTGTTTTTT.

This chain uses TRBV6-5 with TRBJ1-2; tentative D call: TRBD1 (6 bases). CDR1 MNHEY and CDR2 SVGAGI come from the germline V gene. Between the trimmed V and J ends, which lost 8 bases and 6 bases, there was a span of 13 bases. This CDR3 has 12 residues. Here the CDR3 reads CASLDSPHGYTF. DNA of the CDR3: TGTGCCAGCTTGGACAGCCCCCATGGCTACACCTTC.

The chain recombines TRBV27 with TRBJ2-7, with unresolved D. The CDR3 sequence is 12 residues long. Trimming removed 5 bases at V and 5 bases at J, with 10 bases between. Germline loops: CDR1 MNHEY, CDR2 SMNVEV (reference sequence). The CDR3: CASSPPRNEQYF. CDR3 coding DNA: TGTGCCAGCAGTCCCCCCAGAAACGAGCAGTACTTC.

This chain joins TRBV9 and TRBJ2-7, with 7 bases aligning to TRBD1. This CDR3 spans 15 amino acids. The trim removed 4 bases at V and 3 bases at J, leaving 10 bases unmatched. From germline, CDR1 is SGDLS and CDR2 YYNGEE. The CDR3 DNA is TGTGCCAGCAGCCGGTCCGGGACAGAGCTCTACGAGCAGTACTTC. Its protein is CASSRSGTELYEQYF.

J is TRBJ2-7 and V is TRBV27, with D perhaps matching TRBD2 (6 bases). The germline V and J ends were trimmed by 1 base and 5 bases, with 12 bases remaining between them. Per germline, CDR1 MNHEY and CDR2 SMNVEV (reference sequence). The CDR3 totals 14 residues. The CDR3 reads CASSLLTGRNEQYF. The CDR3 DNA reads TGTGCCAGCAGTTTATTAACTGGGAGGAACGAGCAGTACTTC.

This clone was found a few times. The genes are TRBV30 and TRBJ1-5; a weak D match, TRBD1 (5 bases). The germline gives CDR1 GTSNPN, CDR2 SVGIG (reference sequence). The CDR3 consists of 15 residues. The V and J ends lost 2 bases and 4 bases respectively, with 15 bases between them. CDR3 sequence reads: CAWSKGAGNNQPQHF. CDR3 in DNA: TGTGCCTGGAGTAAAGGGGCGGGGAATAATCAGCCCCAGCATTTT. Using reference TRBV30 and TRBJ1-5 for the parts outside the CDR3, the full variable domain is SQTIHQWPATLVQPVGSPLSLECTVEGTSNPNLYWYRQAAGRGLQLLFYSVGIGQISSEVPQNLSASRPQDRQFILSSKKLLLSDSGFYLCAWSKGAGNNQPQHFGDGTRLSIL.

DNA of the CDR3: TGTGCCAGCAGCTTATCCGGGACAGGGGGCACAGATACGCAGTATTTT. This translates into CASSLSGTGGTDTQYF. This chain uses TRBV7-3 with TRBJ2-3; 10 nucleotides line up with TRBD1. The CDR3 extends over 16 amino acids. V shed 2 bases, J shed 1 base, and the junction held 3 bases outside the gene matches. CDR1 is SGHTA and CDR2 is FQGTGA in the germline V gene.

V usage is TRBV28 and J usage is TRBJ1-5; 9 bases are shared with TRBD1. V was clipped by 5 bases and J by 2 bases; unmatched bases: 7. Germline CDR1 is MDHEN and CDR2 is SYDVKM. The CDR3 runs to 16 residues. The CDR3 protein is CASSVTGGMGNQPQHF. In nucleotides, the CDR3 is TGTGCCAGCAGTGTAACAGGGGGCATGGGCAATCAGCCCCAGCATTTT.

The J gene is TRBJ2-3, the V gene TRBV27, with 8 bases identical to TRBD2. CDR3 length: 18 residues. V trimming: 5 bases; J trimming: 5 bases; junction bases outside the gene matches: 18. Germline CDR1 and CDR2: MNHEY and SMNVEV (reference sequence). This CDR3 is CASSPHARAGDLGDTQYF. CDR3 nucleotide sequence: TGTGCCAGCAGTCCTCACGCGAGAGCGGGGGACCTCGGAGATACGCAGTATTTT.

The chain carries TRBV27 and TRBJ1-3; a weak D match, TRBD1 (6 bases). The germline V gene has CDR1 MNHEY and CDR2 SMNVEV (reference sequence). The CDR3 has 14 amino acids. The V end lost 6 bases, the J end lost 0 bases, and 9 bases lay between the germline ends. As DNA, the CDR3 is TGTGCCAGCAGAGGACAGTACTCTGGAAACACCATATATTTT. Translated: CASRGQYSGNTIYF.

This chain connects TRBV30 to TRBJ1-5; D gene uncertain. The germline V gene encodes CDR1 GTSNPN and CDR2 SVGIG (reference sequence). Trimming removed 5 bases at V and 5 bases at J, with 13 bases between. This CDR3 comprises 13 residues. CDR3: CAWSAAGYQPQHF. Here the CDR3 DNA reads TGTGCCTGGTCGGCGGCGGGGTATCAGCCCCAGCATTTT.

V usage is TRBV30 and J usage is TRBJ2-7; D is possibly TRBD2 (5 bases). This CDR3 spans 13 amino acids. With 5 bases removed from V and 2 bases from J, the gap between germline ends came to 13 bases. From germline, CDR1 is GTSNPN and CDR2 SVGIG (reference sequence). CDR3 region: CAWVGEPTYEQYF. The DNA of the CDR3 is TGTGCCTGGGTCGGGGAACCCACCTACGAGCAGTACTTC.